The 16 T cell receptor beta chains below were found in one sample sequenced in a study of control samples from healthy donors and cancer patients. Some clones are missing from TCRdb's copy, which holds only in-frame ones; the method was immunoSEQ multiplex PCR. The profile shows about 140,000 clones, 80% to 95% of them singletons. The specimen sequenced was blood. The receptors stem from a man aged 30 to 45 in good health.

A word on this clone: The same CDR3 can be traced to other DNA sequences in this sample. The rearrangement joins TRBV3-1 (or the pseudogene TRBV3-2) to TRBJ1-2, with D tentatively TRBD1 (6 bases). The V gene's germline CDR1 is LGHDT and CDR2 YNNKEL (reference sequence). The V end lost 1 base, the J end lost 0 bases, and 12 bases lay between the germline ends. The CDR3 runs 16 residues. The CDR3 region has the DNA TGTGCCAGCAGCCAAGTAGCGGGGGGCGCTAACTATGGCTACACCTTC. This gives the protein CASSQVAGGANYGYTF.

This chain uses TRBV27 with TRBJ1-3, with D perhaps matching TRBD1 (6 bases). With 0 bases removed from V and 3 bases from J, the gap between germline ends came to 12 bases. The CDR3 runs 16 residues. The germline CDR1 and CDR2 sequences are MNHEY and SMNVEV (reference sequence). Here the CDR3 reads CASSLSGGGLGNTIYF. The CDR3 nucleotides are TGTGCCAGCAGTTTATCAGGGGGAGGACTTGGAAACACCATATATTTT.

The rearrangement joins TRBV5-4 to TRBJ2-7, with 12 bases identical to TRBD2. The CDR3 loop spans 16 amino acids. Looked up from germline, CDR1 is SGHNT and CDR2 is YYREEE (reference sequence). The V gene end was trimmed by 4 bases and the J gene end by 3 bases; junction bases not matched to a gene: 8. This chain's CDR3 is CASSPTSGRSYYEQYF. CDR3 coding DNA: TGTGCCAGCAGCCCGACTAGCGGGAGAAGCTACTACGAGCAGTACTTC.

The J gene is TRBJ1-3, the V gene TRBV3-1 (or the pseudogene TRBV3-2); perhaps TRBD1 as D (6 bases). The ends were cut back, 4 bases at V and 4 bases at J, with 17 bases in the middle. The CDR3 is made up of 16 amino acids. CDR1 LGHDT and CDR2 YNNKEL come from the germline V gene (reference sequence). CDR3: CASSPTGPFLGNTIYF. Written as DNA, the CDR3 is TGTGCCAGCAGCCCCACAGGGCCTTTCCTAGGAAACACCATATATTTT.

The chain is built from TRBV27 and TRBJ2-2; TRBD2 aligns across 11 bases. Germline-derived CDR1 and CDR2 are MNHEY and SMNVEV (reference sequence). J was trimmed by 6 bases and V by 6 bases; bases with no gene match: 6. This CDR3 comprises 15 residues. The chain's CDR3 is CASRTLAGGPGELFF. The CDR3, as DNA: TGTGCCAGCAGGACATTAGCGGGAGGGCCCGGGGAGCTGTTTTTT.

The CDR3 sequence is CASSSSPGGELFF. The CDR3 DNA reads as TGTGCCAGCAGCTCAAGCCCGGGCGGGGAGCTGTTTTTT. The chain employs TRBV11-3 and TRBJ2-2; D is unresolved. The CDR3 extends over 13 amino acids. The germline V gene encodes CDR1 SGHNT and CDR2 YENEEA. Trimming cost V 4 bases and J 7 bases, with 10 bases left between them.

The chain employs TRBV27 and TRBJ2-1, with unresolved D. There are 13 residues in the CDR3. Per germline, CDR1 MNHEY and CDR2 SMNVEV (reference sequence). V lost 6 bases, J lost 8 bases, and 14 bases lay in between. CDR3 in DNA: TGTGCCAGCAGACCCCGCCTTTGGGATGAGCAGTTCTTC. Its translation: CASRPRLWDEQFF.

V gene TRBV7-9 combines with J gene TRBJ1-1; tentative D call: TRBD1 (6 bases). This CDR3 is built from 15 residues. Germline CDR1 reads SEHNR; CDR2 reads FQNEAQ (reference sequence). V lost 1 base and J 5 bases, leaving 14 bases between the germline ends. CDR3 in DNA: TGTGCCAGCAGCTTAGACGGCAGGGGTCGGACTGAAGCTTTCTTT. It is translated as CASSLDGRGRTEAFF. The whole variable domain, filled in from reference TRBV7-9 and TRBJ1-1, reads DTGVSQNPRHKITKRGQNVTFRCDPISEHNRLYWYRQTLGQGPEFLTYFQNEAQLEKSRLLSDRFSAERPKGSFSTLEIQRTEQGDSAMYLCASSLDGRGRTEAFFGQGTRLTVV.

This chain uses TRBV28 with TRBJ1-2, with a tentative D call TRBD1 (5 bases). CDR3 length: 16 residues. Trimming pared 3 bases from V and 7 bases from J, leaving 21 bases between. Germline V gives CDR1 MDHEN, CDR2 SYDVKM. CDR3: CASSFRKTGHSRGYTF. The CDR3 DNA follows: TGTGCCAGCAGTTTTCGTAAAACAGGACATTCTCGTGGCTACACCTTC.

The chain employs TRBV5-4 and TRBJ2-7, with 8 bases identical to TRBD1. The CDR3 covers 15 residues. After removal of 5 bases from V and 5 bases from J, the junction contained 12 bases not matched to a gene. Per the germline V gene, CDR1 is SGHNT and CDR2 is YYREEE (reference sequence). CDR3 in amino acids: CASSLPGQEFDEQYF. As DNA, the CDR3 is TGTGCCAGCAGTTTACCGGGACAGGAGTTCGACGAGCAGTACTTC.

The chain is built from TRBV28 and TRBJ2-7; 13 bases line up with TRBD2. Losses at the gene ends were 5 bases for V and 0 bases for J; bases not matched to a gene: 10. Germline V gene lookup returns CDR1 MDHEN and CDR2 SYDVKM. The CDR3 contains 18 residues. The CDR3 DNA reads as TGTGCCAGCAGTCAAAAGATGGGACTAGCGGGATCCTCCTACGAGCAGTACTTC. Amino acids: CASSQKMGLAGSSYEQYF.

The chain carries TRBV4-1 and TRBJ1-1; D remains unclear. Germline V gene lookup returns CDR1 MGHRA and CDR2 YSYEKL. The CDR3 is made up of 13 amino acids. V lost 3 bases and J 4 bases, leaving 9 bases between the germline ends. This chain's CDR3 is CASSQEVSTEAFF. The CDR3, as DNA: TGCGCCAGCAGCCAGGAGGTCAGCACTGAAGCTTTCTTT.

This chain uses TRBV7-2 with TRBJ1-1, with 11 bases identical to TRBD1. V lost 5 bases to trimming and J lost 0 bases; unmatched junction nucleotides: 5. Germline loops: CDR1 SGHTA, CDR2 FQGNSA. The CDR3 sequence is 16 residues long. The CDR3 protein is CASSPRTGGLNTEAFF. In nucleotides, the CDR3 is TGTGCCAGCAGCCCCCGGACAGGGGGCTTGAACACTGAAGCTTTCTTT.

The chain joins TRBV2 to TRBJ2-2, with D maybe TRBD1 (5 bases). CDR1 is SNHLY and CDR2 is FYNNEI in the germline V gene. Trimming took off 4 bases at V and 5 bases at J, with 11 bases between the two ends. This CDR3 has 14 residues. CDR3 sequence reads: CASSAARATGELFF. The CDR3 DNA follows: TGTGCCAGCAGTGCGGCCAGGGCAACCGGGGAGCTGTTTTTT.

The chain links TRBV9 to TRBJ2-1; TRBD2 is a possible D gene (6 bases). V lost 4 bases and J 6 bases, leaving 20 bases between the germline ends. This CDR3 is 16 amino acids long. Germline V gives CDR1 SGDLS, CDR2 YYNGEE. In nucleotides, the CDR3 is TGTGCCAGCAGCCCCCCGGGCGGGAATGTCCTCAATGAGCAGTTCTTC. Translating gives CASSPPGGNVLNEQFF.

This clone showed up just once. The chain uses TRBV7-9 and TRBJ1-2; possibly TRBD1 for D (6 bases). Per the germline V gene, CDR1 is SEHNR and CDR2 is FQNEAQ (reference sequence). Between the trimmed V and J ends, which lost 4 bases and 6 bases, there was a span of 15 bases. The length of the CDR3 is 14 residues. The CDR3 sequence is CASSSRTAFDGYTF. The CDR3 nucleotides read TGTGCCAGCAGCTCGAGGACAGCCTTCGATGGCTACACCTTC.